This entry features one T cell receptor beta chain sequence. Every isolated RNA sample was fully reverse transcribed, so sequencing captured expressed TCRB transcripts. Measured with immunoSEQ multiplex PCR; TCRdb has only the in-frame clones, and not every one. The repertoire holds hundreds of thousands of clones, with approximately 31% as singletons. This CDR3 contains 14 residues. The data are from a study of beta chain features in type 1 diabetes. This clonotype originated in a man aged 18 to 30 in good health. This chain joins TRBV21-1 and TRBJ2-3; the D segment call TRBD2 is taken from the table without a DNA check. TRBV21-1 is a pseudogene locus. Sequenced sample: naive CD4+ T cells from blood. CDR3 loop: CASSLSSPPDTQYF. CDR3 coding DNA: TGTGCCAGCAGCCTCTCCTCCCCCCCAGATACGCAGTATTTT.